Below, 24 T cell receptor beta chains from the same sample are listed, as sequenced in a study of cytotoxic CD8 clonotypes in ibrutinib-treated CLL. The table came from immunoSEQ multiplex PCR; TCRdb's copy has only in-frame clones and leaves some out. The table includes 65,000 to 95,000 clones, 85% to 90% detected once. Sequencing used PBMCs, obtained before ibrutinib treatment. The receptor source for this set is a human donor with chronic lymphocytic leukemia.

The chain couples TRBV25-1 to TRBJ2-7; D is undetermined. Germline values: CDR1 MGHDK, CDR2 SYGVNS. With 3 bases removed from V and 0 bases from J, the gap between germline ends came to 18 bases. The CDR3 loop spans 17 amino acids. The CDR3 sequence: CASSETGPADSSYEQYF. The CDR3 DNA is TGTGCCAGCAGTGAGACCGGGCCAGCCGATAGCTCCTACGAGCAGTACTTC.

The chain couples TRBV4-2 to TRBJ2-1; D is ambiguous. The CDR3 loop spans 13 amino acids. Per germline, CDR1 LGHNA and CDR2 YNFKEQ. The ends were cut back, 5 bases at V and 6 bases at J, with 11 bases in the middle. DNA of the CDR3: TGTGCCAGCAGCGGCCAGGAATCCAATGAGCAGTTCTTC. As protein: CASSGQESNEQFF.

This clone has just a few counts. The chain has TRBV27 and TRBJ1-2, with D unresolved. The germline V and J ends were trimmed by 7 bases and 4 bases, with 13 bases remaining between them. Germline CDR1 reads MNHEY; CDR2 reads SMNVEV (reference sequence). This CDR3 comprises 13 residues. Written as DNA, the CDR3 is TGTGCCAGCACCTCCCGATCCGGCTATGGCTACACCTTC. Protein sequence: CASTSRSGYGYTF.

The chain is built from TRBV5-1 and TRBJ2-7; 9 bases match TRBD1. V lost 3 bases to trimming and J lost 6 bases; unmatched junction nucleotides: 7. The CDR3 has 14 amino acids. Germline CDR1 and CDR2: SGHRS and YFSETQ. CDR3 coding DNA: TGCGCCAGCAGCTCGAGGACAGGGGAAGGCGAGCAGTACTTC. This encodes CASSSRTGEGEQYF.

The V call is TRBV6-5, the J call TRBJ2-1, with 12 nucleotides matching TRBD1. CDR3 length equals 16 residues. The germline V gene has CDR1 MNHEY and CDR2 SVGAGI. With 2 bases clipped from V and 6 bases from J, the junction kept 5 bases outside the gene matches. The CDR3 spells CASSYVGQGASNEQFF. Written as DNA, the CDR3 is TGTGCCAGCAGTTACGTGGGACAGGGGGCTTCCAATGAGCAGTTCTTC.

V usage is TRBV9 and J usage is TRBJ2-2; 10 positions agree with TRBD1. With V trimmed by 0 bases and J by 6 bases, 8 bases remained unmatched. This CDR3 contains 17 residues. Germline V gives CDR1 SGDLS, CDR2 YYNGEE. CDR3 protein: CASSVGQGAWSAGELFF. CDR3 sequence (DNA): TGTGCCAGCAGCGTAGGACAGGGGGCTTGGTCGGCCGGGGAGCTGTTTTTT.

The chain joins TRBV6-5 to TRBJ2-3, with unresolved D. The CDR3 has 15 amino acids. Trimming shortened V by 3 bases and J by 0 bases, and 10 bases separated the two germline ends. CDR1 MNHEY and CDR2 SVGAGI come from the germline V gene. CDR3: CASSYQTESTDTQYF. Written as DNA, the CDR3 is TGTGCCAGCAGTTATCAGACGGAGAGCACAGATACGCAGTATTTT.

V gene TRBV19 combines with J gene TRBJ1-3; D remains ambiguous. Germline CDR1 is LNHDA and CDR2 is SQIVND (reference sequence). The germline V and J ends were trimmed by 3 bases and 0 bases, with 12 bases remaining between them. CDR3 length: 16 residues. CDR3 region: CASSIGQYHSGNTIYF. The CDR3 DNA is TGTGCCAGTAGTATTGGCCAATATCACTCTGGAAACACCATATATTTT.

Only one count was recorded for this clone. The chain joins TRBV30 to TRBJ1-1; D might be TRBD1 (5 bases). This CDR3 has 13 residues. Trimming took off 5 bases at V and 0 bases at J, with 10 bases between the two ends. Germline CDR1 reads GTSNPN; CDR2 reads SVGIG (reference sequence). The CDR3 sequence is CAWGGVMNTEAFF. CDR3 nucleotides: TGTGCCTGGGGAGGGGTAATGAACACTGAAGCTTTCTTT.

This chain links TRBV2 with TRBJ2-3; the match to TRBD2 covers 13 bases. Germline V gene lookup returns CDR1 SNHLY and CDR2 FYNNEI. Trimming removed 8 bases from V and 3 bases from J; junction bases left unmatched: 14. The CDR3 length is 18 residues. CDR3 coding DNA: TGTGCCAGCTTAGGCCCAGGACTAGCGGGAGTCTCAACAGATACGCAGTATTTT. Translating it yields CASLGPGLAGVSTDTQYF.

This clone was seen a single time. The genes are TRBV5-1 and TRBJ1-1; no reliable D call. Germline V CDR1 and CDR2: SGHRS, YFSETQ. The length of the CDR3 is 15 residues. With 0 bases removed from V and 10 bases from J, the gap between germline ends came to 19 bases. CDR3 in amino acids: CASSLESLSTRGAFF. CDR3 coding DNA: TGCGCCAGCAGCTTGGAAAGTTTGAGTACTCGCGGAGCTTTCTTT.

The chain has TRBV9 and TRBJ2-1, with TRBD1 matching 8 bases. The CDR3 covers 15 residues. Germline CDR1 is SGDLS and CDR2 is YYNGEE. Losses at the gene ends were 3 bases for V and 3 bases for J; bases not matched to a gene: 5. Written as DNA, the CDR3 is TGTGCCAGCAGCGGTGGGGGACAGGACTACAATGAGCAGTTCTTC. Translated, it gives CASSGGGQDYNEQFF. Filled out from reference TRBV9 and TRBJ2-1, the complete variable domain reads DSGVTQTPKHLITATGQRVTLRCSPRSGDLSVYWYQQSLDQGLQFLIQYYNGEERAKGNILERFSAQQFPDLHSELNLSSLELGDSALYFCASSGGGQDYNEQFFGPGTRLTVL.

This clone was observed once. The chain couples TRBV15 to TRBJ1-5; the D is unclear. Trimming stripped 1 base from V and 6 bases from J, with 7 bases between. Germline assignment: CDR1 LNHNV and CDR2 YYDKDF (reference sequence). The CDR3 consists of 13 residues. In DNA form, the CDR3 reads TGTGCCACCAGCAGAGTCGTTAGTCAGCCCCAGCATTTT. It encodes CATSRVVSQPQHF. Full variable domain (rest looked up from reference TRBV15 and TRBJ1-5): DAMVIQNPRYQVTQFGKPVTLSCSQTLNHNVMYWYQQKSSQAPKLLFHYYDKDFNNEADTPDNFQSRRPNTSFCFLDIRSPGLGDTAMYLCATSRVVSQPQHFGDGTRLSIL.

The chain recombines TRBV5-1 with TRBJ2-5, with D unclear. The CDR3 has 12 residues. Germline V gives CDR1 SGHRS, CDR2 YFSETQ. The germline V and J ends were trimmed by 5 bases and 2 bases, with 7 bases remaining between them. CDR3 DNA: TGCGCCAGCAGTATCCGTCAAGAGACCCAGTACTTC. Translated: CASSIRQETQYF.

CDR3 coding DNA: TGTGCCTGGAGTGTAGTGAACACAGATACGCAGTATTTT. Its translation: CAWSVVNTDTQYF. V and J are TRBV30 and TRBJ2-3; no clear D gene. V lost 0 bases, J lost 2 bases, and 6 bases lay in between. This CDR3 contains 13 residues. Germline lookup yields CDR1 GTSNPN and CDR2 SVGIG (reference sequence). Combining the CDR3 with reference TRBV30 and TRBJ2-3 gives the whole variable domain SQTIHQWPATLVQPVGSPLSLECTVEGTSNPNLYWYRQAAGRGLQLLFYSVGIGQISSEVPQNLSASRPQDRQFILSSKKLLLSDSGFYLCAWSVVNTDTQYFGPGTRLTVL.

The chain recombines TRBV30 with TRBJ1-2; 10 bases map to TRBD1. Germline CDR1 is GTSNPN and CDR2 is SVGIG (reference sequence). This CDR3 contains 13 residues. The V and J ends lost 4 bases and 5 bases, in that order; junction bases with no gene match: 4. The CDR3 spells CAWTGTGVYGYTF. The CDR3 DNA follows: TGTGCCTGGACCGGGACAGGGGTTTATGGCTACACCTTC.

This clone was found once. The chain has TRBV10-3 and TRBJ1-2, with 9 bases identical to TRBD1. The CDR3 covers 15 residues. Trimming took 7 bases from V and 2 from J; bases not matched to a gene: 8. CDR1 is ENHRY, CDR2 SYGVKD, per germline. The CDR3 loop reads CAIIQDRGQNYGYTF. In DNA, the CDR3 is TGTGCCATCATCCAGGACAGGGGTCAAAACTATGGCTACACCTTC.

This chain joins TRBV19 and TRBJ2-4; 8 nucleotides agree with TRBD1. This CDR3 contains 14 residues. V lost 7 bases, J lost 3 bases, and 5 bases stayed unmatched. CDR1 is LNHDA and CDR2 is SQIVND in the germline V gene (reference sequence). The CDR3 DNA reads TGTGCCAGTAACCTACAGGGGGACAAAAACATTCAGTACTTC. It is translated as CASNLQGDKNIQYF.

The chain links TRBV27 to TRBJ2-3, with TRBD2 matching 11 bases. The CDR3 runs 16 residues. After removal of 0 bases from V and 3 bases from J, the junction contained 2 bases not matched to a gene. Germline V gene lookup returns CDR1 MNHEY and CDR2 SMNVEV (reference sequence). CDR3 sequence (DNA): TGTGCCAGCAGTTTATCGGGACTAGCGGCGACAGATACGCAGTATTTT. Protein: CASSLSGLAATDTQYF.

This chain joins TRBV13 and TRBJ2-7; 8 bases are a match to TRBD2. V was pared by 5 bases and J by 3 bases, with 6 bases of the junction left unmatched. This CDR3 contains 14 residues. Germline V gene lookup returns CDR1 PRHDT and CDR2 FYEKMQ (reference sequence). The CDR3 loop is CASSPGLGRYEQYF. DNA for the CDR3: TGTGCCAGCAGCCCGGGACTAGGACGCTACGAGCAGTACTTC. Variable domain in full (rest from reference TRBV13 and TRBJ2-7): AAGVIQSPRHLIKEKRETATLKCYPIPRHDTVYWYQQGPGQDPQFLISFYEKMQSDKGSIPDRFSAQQFSDYHSELNMSSLELGDSALYFCASSPGLGRYEQYFGPGTRLTVT.

In its sample, this clone was seen once. V is TRBV28 and J is TRBJ2-5, with D perhaps given as TRBD1 or TRBD2 (5 bases each). With 4 bases removed from V and 2 bases from J, the gap between germline ends came to 17 bases. Germline V gene sequence: CDR1 MDHEN, CDR2 SYDVKM. CDR3 length equals 16 residues. The CDR3 DNA sequence: TGTGCCAGCAGTTCAGGGACGCGCCTCCTTCAAGAGACCCAGTACTTC. Protein product: CASSSGTRLLQETQYF.

V gene TRBV21-1 combines with J gene TRBJ1-2; the table's D call TRBD1 went unverified against the DNA. TRBV21-1 is termed a pseudogene. This CDR3 has 16 residues. DNA of the CDR3: TGTGCCAGCAGCAAAGAGGTCCGAGGGGGCAGCTATGGCTACACCTTC. Translated: CASSKEVRGGSYGYTF.

The genes are TRBV5-1 and TRBJ1-1; TRBD1 agrees at 7 bases. V dropped 3 bases and J dropped 6; count of bases not matched to a gene: 8. CDR1 and CDR2 (germline): SGHRS, YFSETQ. The CDR3 totals 14 residues. The CDR3 DNA is TGCGCCAGCAGCTCCGTACAGGGGATCGCTGAAGCTTTCTTT. It yields the protein CASSSVQGIAEAFF.

The chain links TRBV10-3 to TRBJ2-7, with D possibly being TRBD1 (6 bases). The ends were cut back, 8 bases at V and 2 bases at J, with 13 bases in the middle. The CDR3 totals 13 residues. The germline V gene encodes CDR1 ENHRY and CDR2 SYGVKD. The CDR3 loop reads CAIATRDTYEQYF. The CDR3 DNA sequence: TGTGCCATCGCTACCCGGGACACCTACGAGCAGTACTTC.